Listed below are T cell receptor beta chains from one sample, sequenced in a study of OX40 agonist ivuxolimab in advanced cancers. Libraries were prepared by immunoSEQ multiplex PCR; TCRdb keeps only in-frame clonotypes and omits some of them. This table has 20,000 to 25,000 clones, approximately 82% appearing once. This sample comprised CD4+ or CD8+ T cells sorted from blood, obtained in a trial of the OX40 agonist ivuxolimab. The receptors derive from an adult with an advanced solid tumor such as melanoma, head and neck, liver or kidney cancer. Both conserved end residues are part of each CDR3. D genes are given only for firm matches. Clone size is not always given. Where it is, it says once, few, many or a class for expanded clones.

clone_size	d_call	v_call	j_call	cdr3_nt	cdr3_aa
-	-	TRBV6-9	TRBJ2-2	TGTGCCCAGACCCTGGCCCGGAACACCGGGGAGCTGTTTTTT	CAQTLARNTGELFF
few	-	TRBV7-3	TRBJ1-1	TGTGCCAGCAGCGTAGGGGGGATCACTGAAGCTTTCTTT	CASSVGGITEAFF
-	-	TRBV28	TRBJ1-4	TGTGCCAGCAGTTTGGCCTTGGGGAGGCTTGGAGAAAAACTGTTTTTT	CASSLALGRLGEKLFF
-	TRBD2	TRBV2	TRBJ2-1	TGTGCCAGCCCCTCTAGCGGGTTGTCCTACAATGAGCAGTTCTTC	CASPSSGLSYNEQFF
-	TRBD1	TRBV6-5	TRBJ2-5	TGTGCCAGCAGTTACTTTACGACAGGGGAGACCCAGTACTTC	CASSYFTTGETQYF
-	-	TRBV5-6	TRBJ1-2	TGTGCCAGCAGCTACGGGAGGGTGAATGGCTACACCTTC	CASSYGRVNGYTF
few	-	TRBV6-6	TRBJ2-1	TGTGCCAGCACCCCTAGGGAGGTGCTATACAATGAGCAGTTCTTC	CASTPREVLYNEQFF
-	-	TRBV11-2	TRBJ2-3	TGTGCCAGCAGCTCCCCGCTCACCAAGAAGGGTACGCAGTATTTT	CASSSPLTKKGTQYF
-	-	TRBV4-1	TRBJ1-1	TGCGCCAGCAGCCAAGACCCAGGGCAGAACACTGAAGCTTTCTTT	CASSQDPGQNTEAFF
once	-	TRBV4-3	TRBJ1-2	TGCGCCAGCAGCCAAGGGCATCCAGGGAGGAACTATGGCTACACCTTC	CASSQGHPGRNYGYTF
-	-	TRBV11-1	TRBJ2-1	TGTGCCAGCAGCTTACCGGGGCTCTACAATGAGCAGTTCTTC	CASSLPGLYNEQFF
-	TRBD1	TRBV9	TRBJ2-6	TGTGCCAGCAGCACCCAGACAGGGGCAGTCCTGACTTTC	CASSTQTGAVLTF
-	-	TRBV19	TRBJ1-2	TGTGCCAGTACTTACAGGGTATCATTCAATCCGTTCGAAGGCTACACCTTC	CASTYRVSFNPFEGYTF
-	TRBD1	TRBV4-1	TRBJ2-5	TGCGCCAGCAGCCAAGAATGGCAGGGGGCTTTGGAGACCCAGTACTTC	CASSQEWQGALETQYF
-	-	TRBV6-5	TRBJ2-5	TGTGCCAGCCTCGGGTTGGCGAGCCGGGACCAGTACTTC	CASLGLASRDQYF
-	TRBD2	TRBV10-2	TRBJ2-3	TGCGCCAGCGGAACTAGCGGAGGGTACACAGATACGCAGTATTTT	CASGTSGGYTDTQYF
-	TRBD2	TRBV5-6	TRBJ2-1	TGTGCCAGCAGTTCACGCTCGGGACTAGCGGGAGCGGATGAGCAGTTCTTC	CASSSRSGLAGADEQFF
-	-	TRBV6-5	TRBJ2-5	TGTGCCAGCGGGCGAAGCGGATGGGAGACCCAGTACTTC	CASGRSGWETQYF
-	-	TRBV15	TRBJ1-1	TGTGCCACCAGCGAGGGGTTGAACACTGAAGCTTTCTTT	CATSEGLNTEAFF
-	-	TRBV7-9	TRBJ2-3	TGCACGCTCGGGGGTGGGCCAGATACGCAGTATTTT	CTLGGGPDTQYF
-	TRBD2	TRBV10-1	TRBJ2-1	TGCGCCAGCAGTGAAGTACTAGCGAGCTCCTACAATGAGCAGTTCTTC	CASSEVLASSYNEQFF
once	-	TRBV7-9	TRBJ1-2	TGTGCCAGCAGTACACAGATGGGTCCGGGCTACACCTTC	CASSTQMGPGYTF
-	-	TRBV6-6	TRBJ2-5	TGTGCCAGCAGCGTCCCGGGAGCAAACCAAGAGACCCAGTACTTC	CASSVPGANQETQYF
-	-	TRBV5-6	TRBJ1-1	TGTGCCAGCAGCTTGGGGCAGGGGAGTACTGAAGCTTTCTTT	CASSLGQGSTEAFF